The 11 T cell receptor beta chains given below trace back to one sample, sequenced in a study of blood T cells in healthy people across ages. A second about 7 to 11 cycle PCR used barcoded and J-beta primers. TCRdb called the 5' RACE reads again in MiXCR, with one record for every CDR3 protein. The data show around 670,000 distinct CDR3 sequences, with about 30% seen just once and about 15% held by the top ten. The specimen sequenced was blood. The receptor source for this set is an elderly woman in good health.

The chain uses TRBV2 and TRBJ1-2, with 7 bases matching TRBD1. The CDR3 consists of 14 residues. The germline V gene has CDR1 SNHLY and CDR2 FYNNEI. The J segment lost 5 bases and the V segment lost 6 bases, leaving 9 bases of the junction unmatched. Here the CDR3 DNA reads TGTGCCAGCAGGACGGGACAGCAATGTTATGGCTACACCTTC. Its protein product is CASRTGQQCYGYTF.

For this clonotype: Being one base from a much bigger clone, this may be a read error. V is TRBV10-3 and J is TRBJ2-7; a weak D match, TRBD1 (5 bases). The V end lost 0 bases, the J end lost 3 bases, and 15 bases lay between the germline ends. Germline V gene lookup returns CDR1 ENHRY and CDR2 SYGVKD. CDR3 length equals 16 residues. CDR3 protein: CAISESARTGDYEQYF. In nucleotides, the CDR3 is TGTGCCATCAGTGAGTCGGCTCGAACAGGCGACTACGAGCAGTACTTC.

This clonotype was observed many times. The chain links TRBV7-2 to TRBJ2-6; D gene unclear. The V end lost 5 bases, the J end lost 4 bases, and 6 bases lay between the germline ends. The CDR3 spans 13 residues. Germline CDR1 is SGHTA and CDR2 is FQGNSA. For the CDR3, the DNA is TGTGCCAGCAGCCCCGTGGGGGCCAACGTCCTGACTTTC. The encoded protein is CASSPVGANVLTF. The full variable domain, its missing parts supplied by reference TRBV7-2 and TRBJ2-6, is GAGVSQSPSNKVTEKGKDVELRCDPISGHTALYWYRQSLGQGLEFLIYFQGNSAPDKSGLPSDRFSAERTGGSVSTLTIQRTQQEDSAVYLCASSPVGANVLTFGAGSRLTVL.

This clonotype was seen at least ten times. The chain has TRBV18 and TRBJ2-3, with D unclear. V was shortened by 5 bases and J by 6 bases, with 12 bases between the two germline ends. This CDR3 has 13 residues. Germline CDR1 KGHSH, CDR2 LQKENI. The CDR3 DNA reads as TGTGCCAGCTCAACGGGCCCTTGGGATACGCAGTATTTT. It yields the protein CASSTGPWDTQYF.

A remark on this clonotype: This may come from a read error, since a much larger clone is one base off. V usage is TRBV27 and J usage is TRBJ2-7, with D maybe TRBD2 (5 bases). Germline V gene lookup returns CDR1 MNHEY and CDR2 SMNVEV (reference sequence). Trimming took off 6 bases at V and 3 bases at J, with 12 bases between the two ends. CDR3 length: 13 amino acids. In DNA, the CDR3 is TGTGCCAGCAGGAGGGCAGCAATCTACGAGCAGTACTTC. The encoded protein is CASRRAAIYEQYF.

This chain uses TRBV28 with TRBJ2-3; 7 bases match TRBD1. Germline CDR1 is MDHEN and CDR2 is SYDVKM. The length of the CDR3 is 15 residues. V shed 2 bases, J shed 7 bases, and the junction held 9 bases outside the gene matches. The CDR3 here is CASSLSQGVGNTQYF. The CDR3 DNA sequence: TGTGCCAGCAGTTTAAGCCAGGGGGTTGGAAATACGCAGTATTTT.

This clonotype has at least ten counts. The chain is built from TRBV20-1 and TRBJ1-2; 9 positions match TRBD1. Trimming took 3 bases from V and 2 from J; bases not matched to a gene: 7. CDR3 length: 15 amino acids. The germline V gene encodes CDR1 DFQATT and CDR2 SNEGSKA (reference sequence). In nucleotides, the CDR3 is TGCAGTGCTAGTGTAACTACAGGGGGCAACTATGGCTACACCTTC. Translated: CSASVTTGGNYGYTF.

Worth noting for this clonotype: Possible read error: a much larger clone is one base away. The chain couples TRBV20-1 to TRBJ2-3; 11 bases are a match to TRBD2. There are 14 residues in the CDR3. The V gene end was trimmed by 3 bases and the J gene end by 6 bases; junction bases not matched to a gene: 5. CDR1 is DFQATT, CDR2 SNEGSKA, per germline (reference sequence). CDR3 in amino acids: CSASGTSGRDTQYF. The CDR3 DNA reads TGCAGTGCTAGTGGGACTAGCGGCCGGGATACGCAGTATTTT.

This clonotype was picked up many times. The rearrangement links TRBV6-2 or TRBV6-3 to TRBJ2-7; D is ambiguous. This CDR3 contains 13 residues. The V gene lost 6 bases and the J gene lost 0 bases, with 9 bases spanning the gap. Germline CDR1 MNHEY, CDR2 SVGEGT. CDR3 nucleotides: TGTGCCAGCAGGGCGGCGAGCTCCTACGAGCAGTACTTC. It translates to CASRAASSYEQYF.

This clonotype was counted between two and nine times. The J gene is TRBJ1-1, the V gene TRBV28, with 8 bases aligning to TRBD1. The CDR3 is 15 amino acids. Germline V gene sequence: CDR1 MDHEN, CDR2 SYDVKM. V was pared by 5 bases and J by 0 bases, with 5 bases of the junction left unmatched. The CDR3 region has the DNA TGTGCCAGCAGTCCCCCGACAGGGGTGAACACTGAAGCTTTCTTT. Its protein product is CASSPPTGVNTEAFF.

This clonotype came up a few times. A much larger clone lies a single base off, so this may be a read error. This chain joins TRBV20-1 and TRBJ2-7; 10 nucleotides match TRBD1. The germline gives CDR1 DFQATT, CDR2 SNEGSKA (reference sequence). The CDR3 is 13 residues long. Trimming at V came to 8 bases and at J to 6 bases, leaving 10 bases not matched to a gene. The CDR3 spells CSMRGQGFLEQYF. The CDR3 DNA follows: TGCAGTATGCGGGGACAGGGGTTCCTCGAGCAGTACTTC.